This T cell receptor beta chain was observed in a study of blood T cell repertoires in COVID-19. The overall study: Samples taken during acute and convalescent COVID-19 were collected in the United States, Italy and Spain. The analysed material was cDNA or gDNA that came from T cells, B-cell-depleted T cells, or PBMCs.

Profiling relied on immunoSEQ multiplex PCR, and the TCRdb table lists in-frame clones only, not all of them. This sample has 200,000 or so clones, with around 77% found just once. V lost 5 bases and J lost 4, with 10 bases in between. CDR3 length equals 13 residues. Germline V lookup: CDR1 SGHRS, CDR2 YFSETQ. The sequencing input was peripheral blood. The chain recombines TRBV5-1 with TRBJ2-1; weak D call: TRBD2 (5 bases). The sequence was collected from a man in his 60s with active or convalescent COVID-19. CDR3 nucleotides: TGCGCCAGCAGTGCGGGTGGATACAATGAGCAGTTCTTC. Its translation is CASSAGGYNEQFF.